These 3 T cell receptor beta chains were sequenced from one sample in a study of chemoradiotherapy in HPV16-positive cancers. Some clones are missing from TCRdb's copy, which holds only in-frame ones; the method was immunoSEQ multiplex PCR. The profile shows 16,000 or so clones, roughly 70% of them singletons. This material consisted of tumor tissue, taken from a patient who underwent chemoradiotherapy. The receptors were sampled from a human donor with HPV-associated anogenital cancer.

The chain combines TRBV7-2 with TRBJ1-6; D not certain. V was shortened by 5 bases and J by 7 bases, with 6 bases between the two germline ends. CDR3 length equals 12 residues. CDR1 and CDR2 from the germline V gene are SGHTA and FQGNSA. The CDR3 sequence is CASSLQNSPLHF. CDR3 nucleotides: TGTGCCAGCAGCCTACAGAATTCACCCCTCCACTTT.

The rearrangement uses TRBV6-4 and TRBJ2-7; 9 bases agree with TRBD1. This CDR3 has 16 residues. The junction had 6 bases not matched to a gene; V was cut back by 0 bases and J by 3 bases. Per germline, CDR1 MRHNA and CDR2 SNTAGT. The CDR3 DNA reads as TGTGCCAGCAGTGACTCGAACAGGGGGCGAGGCTACGAGCAGTACTTC. This codes for CASSDSNRGRGYEQYF.

This clone was seen a few times. The chain carries TRBV9 and TRBJ1-5; D unclear. Germline V gene sequence: CDR1 SGDLS, CDR2 YYNGEE. V lost 0 bases and J lost 7, with 8 bases in between. There are 13 residues in the CDR3. In DNA form, the CDR3 reads TGTGCCAGCAGCGTAGAAGGGTTCCAGCCCCAGCATTTT. Translation gives CASSVEGFQPQHF.